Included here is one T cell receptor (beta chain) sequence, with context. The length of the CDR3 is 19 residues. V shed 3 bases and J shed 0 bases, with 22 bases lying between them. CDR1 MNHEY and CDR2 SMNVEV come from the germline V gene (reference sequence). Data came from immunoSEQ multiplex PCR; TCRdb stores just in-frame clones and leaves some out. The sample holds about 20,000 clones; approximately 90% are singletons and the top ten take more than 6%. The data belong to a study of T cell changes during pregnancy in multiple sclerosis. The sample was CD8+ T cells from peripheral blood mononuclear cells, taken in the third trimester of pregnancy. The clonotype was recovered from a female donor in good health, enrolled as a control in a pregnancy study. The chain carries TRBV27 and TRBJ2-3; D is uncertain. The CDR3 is CASSFQTLLGAASTDTQYF. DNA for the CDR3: TGTGCCAGCAGTTTCCAAACCCTCCTGGGCGCTGCTAGCACAGATACGCAGTATTTT.